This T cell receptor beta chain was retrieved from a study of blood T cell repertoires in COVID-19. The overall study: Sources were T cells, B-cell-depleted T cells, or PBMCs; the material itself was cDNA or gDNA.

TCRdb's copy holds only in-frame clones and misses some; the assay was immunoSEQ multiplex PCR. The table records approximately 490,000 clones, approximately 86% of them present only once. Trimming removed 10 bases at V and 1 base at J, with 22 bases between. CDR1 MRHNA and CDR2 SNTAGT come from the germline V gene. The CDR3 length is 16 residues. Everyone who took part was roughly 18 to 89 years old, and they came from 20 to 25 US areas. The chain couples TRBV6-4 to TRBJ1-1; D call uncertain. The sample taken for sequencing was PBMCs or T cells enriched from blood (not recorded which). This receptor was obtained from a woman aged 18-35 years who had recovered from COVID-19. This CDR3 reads CATLRENQVGNTEAFF. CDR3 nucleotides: TGTGCCACCCTTCGAGAAAATCAGGTGGGGAACACTGAAGCTTTCTTT.